Below, 13 T cell receptor beta chains from the same sample are listed, as sequenced in a study of cytomegalovirus exposure and HLA in healthy donors. The primer mix had 60 Vbeta and 13 Jbeta primers. Profiling relied on immunoSEQ multiplex PCR, and the TCRdb table lists in-frame clones only, not all of them. The repertoire includes roughly 230,000 clones, around four fifths of them detected once, and 0.45% to 0.5% sits in the top ten. Source material: PBMCs. Source of these receptors: a boy aged 5-17 years in good health and CMV-seronegative.

On this clone: Other DNA sequences from this sample encode an identical CDR3 as well. In nucleotides, the CDR3 is TGTGCCAGCAGCTTAGGTCTAGGGGAAAGCTCCTACGAGCAGTACTTC. Amino acid sequence: CASSLGLGESSYEQYF. The V gene is TRBV27, the J gene TRBJ2-7; tentatively, D is TRBD1 (5 bases). Germline values: CDR1 MNHEY, CDR2 SMNVEV (reference sequence). CDR3 size: 16 residues. Deletions cut 6 bases from V and 0 bases from J, with 18 bases between.

The J gene is TRBJ2-5, the V gene TRBV13; no clear D gene. The germline CDR1 and CDR2 sequences are PRHDT and FYEKMQ (reference sequence). The CDR3 is 15 amino acids. V lost 0 bases, J lost 1 base, and 9 bases lay in between. The chain's CDR3 is CASSLGQEFQETQYF. In DNA, the CDR3 is TGTGCCAGCAGCTTAGGCCAAGAGTTCCAAGAGACCCAGTACTTC.

The J gene is TRBJ1-1, the V gene TRBV30, with TRBD1 as a possible D gene (6 bases). The V gene's germline CDR1 is GTSNPN and CDR2 SVGIG (reference sequence). There are 12 residues in the CDR3. Trimming removed 4 bases from V and 6 bases from J, with 12 bases in between. CDR3 bases: TGTGCCTGGAACAGGGCGCGGCCTGAAGCTTTCTTT. Its protein is CAWNRARPEAFF.

The chain employs TRBV4-2 and TRBJ2-7; D is possibly TRBD2 (6 bases). The V end was cut by 5 bases, the J end by 4 bases, with 21 bases between. This CDR3 comprises 16 residues. Germline CDR1 is LGHNA and CDR2 is YNFKEQ. The CDR3: CASSTSAASALYEQYF. CDR3 nucleotides: TGTGCCAGCAGCACCTCCGCGGCTAGCGCGCTGTACGAGCAGTACTTC.

The chain recombines TRBV6-5 with TRBJ2-7, with 9 nucleotides matching TRBD1. The germline V gene has CDR1 MNHEY and CDR2 SVGAGI. The trim removed 7 bases at V and 6 bases at J, leaving 10 bases unmatched. The CDR3 loop spans 14 amino acids. The CDR3 is CASKIMGQGAEQYF. The CDR3 nucleotides are TGTGCCAGCAAGATAATGGGACAGGGCGCCGAGCAGTACTTC.

J is TRBJ1-1 and V is TRBV5-1; 8 nucleotides match TRBD1. Germline V gene lookup returns CDR1 SGHRS and CDR2 YFSETQ. The V gene end was trimmed by 0 bases and the J gene end by 3 bases; junction bases not matched to a gene: 4. CDR3 length: 15 amino acids. This CDR3 is CASSLGQGMDTEAFF. The CDR3 DNA reads as TGCGCCAGCAGCTTGGGACAGGGGATGGACACTGAAGCTTTCTTT.

CDR3 sequence reads: CASSLFPETYTYEQYF. In DNA form, the CDR3 reads TGTGCCAGCAGCTTATTCCCCGAGACTTACACCTACGAGCAGTACTTC. V usage is TRBV13 and J usage is TRBJ2-7; D is ambiguous. Looked up from germline, CDR1 is PRHDT and CDR2 is FYEKMQ (reference sequence). The CDR3 length is 16 residues. Trimming took 2 bases from V and 2 from J, leaving 16 bases between them. Using reference TRBV13 and TRBJ2-7 for the parts outside the CDR3, the full variable domain is AAGVIQSPRHLIKEKRETATLKCYPIPRHDTVYWYQQGPGQDPQFLISFYEKMQSDKGSIPDRFSAQQFSDYHSELNMSSLELGDSALYFCASSLFPETYTYEQYFGPGTRLTVT.

The chain employs TRBV7-8 and TRBJ1-4; D is possibly TRBD1 (6 bases). Germline V CDR1 and CDR2: SGHVS, FQNEAQ. V was pared by 5 bases and J by 3 bases, with 22 bases between. The CDR3 extends over 18 amino acids. The CDR3 nucleotides are TGTGCCAGCAGCCCCAGCGGGCAGGGGAGGGGCGCTAATGAAAAACTGTTTTTT. It translates to CASSPSGQGRGANEKLFF.

This clone was counted only a few times. CDR3 residues: CASSTDRESGYTF. The CDR3 nucleotides are TGTGCCAGTAGTACGGACAGGGAGAGTGGCTACACCTTC. V is TRBV19 and J is TRBJ1-2, with 8 positions matching TRBD1. The CDR3 covers 13 residues. The germline gives CDR1 LNHDA, CDR2 SQIVND (reference sequence). The V and J ends lost 4 bases and 7 bases, in that order; junction bases with no gene match: 5. The full variable domain, completed using reference TRBV19 and TRBJ1-2, is DGGITQSPKYLFRKEGQNVTLSCEQNLNHDAMYWYRQDPGQGLRLIYYSQIVNDFQKGDIAEGYSVSREKKESFPLTVTSAQKNPTAFYLCASSTDRESGYTFGSGTRLTVV.

This clone showed up just once. V is TRBV27 and J is TRBJ1-1; no clear D. The CDR3 loop spans 16 amino acids. Trimming took 7 bases from V and 0 from J, leaving 18 bases between them. In germline, CDR1 is MNHEY, CDR2 SMNVEV (reference sequence). The CDR3: CASTPLVLGLNTEAFF. The CDR3 DNA is TGTGCCAGCACCCCTCTCGTTCTCGGTCTGAACACTGAAGCTTTCTTT.

This chain links TRBV10-3 with TRBJ2-7; 10 bases map to TRBD1. Trimming removed 2 bases from V and 1 base from J; junction bases left unmatched: 2. Germline V gene sequence: CDR1 ENHRY, CDR2 SYGVKD. The CDR3 extends over 15 amino acids. CDR3 protein: CAISERTGGSYEQYF. CDR3 DNA sequence: TGTGCCATCAGTGAGCGGACAGGGGGTTCCTACGAGCAGTACTTC.

The chain carries TRBV30 and TRBJ2-5; 10 bases fit TRBD1. The J segment lost 3 bases and the V segment lost 0 bases, leaving 7 bases of the junction unmatched. CDR1 is GTSNPN, CDR2 SVGIG, per germline (reference sequence). The CDR3 has 16 amino acids. CDR3 in DNA: TGTGCCTGGAGTGTAGGGTTCGGGACAGGGGAAGAGACCCAGTACTTC. Translation gives CAWSVGFGTGEETQYF.

The chain joins TRBV15 to TRBJ1-4; D may be TRBD1 (6 bases). The V gene lost 5 bases and the J gene lost 8 bases, with 18 bases spanning the gap. Germline CDR1 reads LNHNV; CDR2 reads YYDKDF (reference sequence). The CDR3 is 15 amino acids. CDR3 sequence: CATSPGAGNVEKLFF. The CDR3, as DNA: TGTGCCACCAGCCCAGGGGCAGGAAACGTGGAAAAACTGTTTTTT.